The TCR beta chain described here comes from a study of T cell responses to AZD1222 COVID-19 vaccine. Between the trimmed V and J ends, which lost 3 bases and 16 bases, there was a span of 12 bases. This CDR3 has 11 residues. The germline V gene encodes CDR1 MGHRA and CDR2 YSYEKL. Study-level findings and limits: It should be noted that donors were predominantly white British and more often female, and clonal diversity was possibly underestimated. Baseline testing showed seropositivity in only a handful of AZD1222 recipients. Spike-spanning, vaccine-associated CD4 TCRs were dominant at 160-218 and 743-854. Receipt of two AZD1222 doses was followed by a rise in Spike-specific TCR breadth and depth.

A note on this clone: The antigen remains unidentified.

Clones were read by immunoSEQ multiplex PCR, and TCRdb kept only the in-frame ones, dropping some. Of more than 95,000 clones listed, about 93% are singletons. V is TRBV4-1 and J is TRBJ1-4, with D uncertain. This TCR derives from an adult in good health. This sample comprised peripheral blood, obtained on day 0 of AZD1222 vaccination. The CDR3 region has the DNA TGCGCCAGCAGCCAGGGGAGGCAGCCGTTTTTT. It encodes CASSQGRQPFF.